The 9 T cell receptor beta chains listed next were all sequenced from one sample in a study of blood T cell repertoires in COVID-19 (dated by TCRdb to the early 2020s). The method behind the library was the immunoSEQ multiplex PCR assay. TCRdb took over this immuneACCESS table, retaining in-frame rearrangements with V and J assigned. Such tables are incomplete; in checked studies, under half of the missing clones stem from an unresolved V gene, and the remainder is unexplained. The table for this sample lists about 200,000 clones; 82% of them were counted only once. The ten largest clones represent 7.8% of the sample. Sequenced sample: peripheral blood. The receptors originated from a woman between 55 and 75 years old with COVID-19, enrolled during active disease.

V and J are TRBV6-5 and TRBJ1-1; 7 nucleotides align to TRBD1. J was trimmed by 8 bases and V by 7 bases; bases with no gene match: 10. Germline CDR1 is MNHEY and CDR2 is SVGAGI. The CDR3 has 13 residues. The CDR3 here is CASTERGLTEAFF. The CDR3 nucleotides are TGTGCCAGCACCGAAAGGGGGCTGACCGAAGCTTTCTTT.

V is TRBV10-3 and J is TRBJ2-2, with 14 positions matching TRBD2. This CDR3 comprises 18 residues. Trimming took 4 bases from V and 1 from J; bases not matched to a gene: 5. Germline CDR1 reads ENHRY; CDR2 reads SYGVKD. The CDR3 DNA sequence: TGTGCCATCAGTGGGGGGGGACTAGCGGGAGTGAACACCGGGGAGCTGTTTTTT. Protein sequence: CAISGGGLAGVNTGELFF.

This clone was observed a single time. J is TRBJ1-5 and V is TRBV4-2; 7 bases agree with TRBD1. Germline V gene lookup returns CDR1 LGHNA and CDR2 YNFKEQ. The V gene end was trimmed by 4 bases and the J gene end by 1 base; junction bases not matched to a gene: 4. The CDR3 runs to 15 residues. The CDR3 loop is CASSRTGESNQPQHF. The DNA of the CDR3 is TGTGCCAGCAGCCGTACAGGGGAAAGCAATCAGCCCCAGCATTTT.

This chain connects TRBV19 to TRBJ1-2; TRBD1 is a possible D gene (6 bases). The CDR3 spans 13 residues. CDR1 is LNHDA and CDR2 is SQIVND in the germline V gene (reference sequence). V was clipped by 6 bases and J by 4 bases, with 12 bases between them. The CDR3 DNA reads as TGTGCCAGTAGCCGGGGGGGGCTCTATGGCTACACCTTC. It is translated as CASSRGGLYGYTF.

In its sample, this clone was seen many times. CDR3 bases: TGTGCCAGCAGCACGATCAGGGGATCAGCCTACGAGCAGTACGTC. Translated, it gives CASSTIRGSAYEQYV. J is TRBJ2-7 and V is TRBV11-2; a weak D match, TRBD1 (6 bases). In germline, CDR1 is SGHAT, CDR2 FQNNGV. V lost 5 bases, J lost 2 bases, and 16 bases lay in between. The length of the CDR3 is 15 residues.

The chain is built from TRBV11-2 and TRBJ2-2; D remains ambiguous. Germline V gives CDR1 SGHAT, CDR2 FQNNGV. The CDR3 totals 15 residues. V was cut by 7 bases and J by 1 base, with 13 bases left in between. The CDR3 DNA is TGTGCCAGCAAATATAGTGATATGAACACCGGGGAGCTGTTTTTT. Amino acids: CASKYSDMNTGELFF.

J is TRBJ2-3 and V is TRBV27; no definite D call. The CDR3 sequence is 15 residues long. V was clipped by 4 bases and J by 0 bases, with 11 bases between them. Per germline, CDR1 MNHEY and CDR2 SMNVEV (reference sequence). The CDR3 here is CASSSPPSSTDTQYF. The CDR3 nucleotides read TGTGCCAGCAGTTCCCCCCCTTCTAGCACAGATACGCAGTATTTT.

The CDR3 here is CASGLLSGLPFTGELFF. The DNA for the CDR3 is TGTGCTAGTGGTTTGCTCTCCGGACTCCCGTTCACCGGGGAGCTGTTTTTT. This sequence joins TRBV12-5 and TRBJ2-2; maybe TRBD2 (5 bases). The CDR3 runs to 17 residues. CDR1 is LGHNT and CDR2 is FRNRAP in the germline V gene. Deletions cut 2 bases from V and 4 bases from J, with 17 bases between.

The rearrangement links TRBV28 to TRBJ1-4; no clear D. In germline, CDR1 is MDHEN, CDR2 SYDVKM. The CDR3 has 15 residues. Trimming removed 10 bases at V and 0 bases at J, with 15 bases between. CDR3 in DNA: TGTGCCATCGCATTTCGGGAGGCAACTAATGAAAAACTGTTTTTT. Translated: CAIAFREATNEKLFF.